The 24 T cell receptor beta chains reported below all come from one sample, sequenced in a study of blood T cell repertoires in COVID-19. TCRdb's copy holds only in-frame clones and misses some; the assay was immunoSEQ multiplex PCR. The repertoire holds around 300,000 clones, with 70% to 90% as singletons. Input material: PBMCs or T cells enriched from blood (not recorded which). All receptors come from a woman aged 60-70 years in a cohort exposed to, infected with or recovered from COVID-19 (not recorded which).

V is TRBV14 and J is TRBJ1-5; 7 bases map to TRBD1. The CDR3 is 14 residues long. CDR1 and CDR2 (germline): SGHDN, FVKESK. The ends lost 4 bases at V and 4 bases at J; junction bases unmatched: 4. The CDR3 region has the DNA TGTGCCAGCAGCCGACGGGACAGTAATCAGCCCCAGCATTTT. It encodes CASSRRDSNQPQHF. Based on the CDR3 plus reference TRBV14 and TRBJ1-5, the full variable domain is EAGVTQFPSHSVIEKGQTVTLRCDPISGHDNLYWYRRVMGKEIKFLLHFVKESKQDESGMPNNRFLAERTGGTYSTLKVQPAELEDSGVYFCASSRRDSNQPQHFGDGTRLSIL.

V usage is TRBV2 and J usage is TRBJ1-2; 10 nucleotides match TRBD1. The CDR3 covers 14 residues. Per germline, CDR1 SNHLY and CDR2 FYNNEI. V shed 4 bases, J shed 4 bases, and the junction held 3 bases outside the gene matches. CDR3 protein: CASSGRQGAYGYTF. CDR3 DNA sequence: TGTGCCAGCAGTGGAAGACAGGGGGCCTATGGCTACACCTTC.

This chain joins TRBV21-1 and TRBJ2-6; the table's TRBD2 call for D was not verified on the DNA. TRBV21-1 is deemed a pseudogene. This CDR3 spans 16 amino acids. CDR3 protein: CASSIFGRPGANVLTF. For the CDR3, the DNA is TGTGCCAGCAGCATTTTCGGGAGACCTGGGGCCAACGTCCTGACTTTC.

On this clone: This sample includes further DNA sequences coding for the same CDR3. The rearrangement links TRBV5-4 to TRBJ1-4, with 8 bases that match TRBD1. Trimming removed 2 bases from V and 7 bases from J; junction bases left unmatched: 4. The CDR3 spans 14 residues. Germline lookup yields CDR1 SGHNT and CDR2 YYREEE (reference sequence). In DNA form, the CDR3 reads TGTGCCAGCAGCTTACAGGGGGGAGGTGAAAAACTGTTTTTT. It is translated as CASSLQGGGEKLFF. Full variable domain (missing parts from reference TRBV5-4 and TRBJ1-4): ETGVTQSPTHLIKTRGQQVTLRCSSQSGHNTVSWYQQALGQGPQFIFQYYREEENGRGNFPPRFSGLQFPNYSSELNVNALELDDSALYLCASSLQGGGEKLFFGSGTQLSVL.

V usage is TRBV7-3 and J usage is TRBJ1-1; D gene ambiguous. CDR1 is SGHTA, CDR2 FQGTGA, per germline. V was clipped by 2 bases and J by 1 base, with 5 bases between them. The CDR3 covers 13 residues. The DNA for the CDR3 is TGTGCCAGCAGCTTATCCAGGAACACTGAAGCTTTCTTT. Its translation is CASSLSRNTEAFF.

The chain has TRBV5-1 and TRBJ2-2, with 9 bases lining up with TRBD2. Germline values: CDR1 SGHRS, CDR2 YFSETQ. The V gene end was trimmed by 4 bases and the J gene end by 5 bases; junction bases not matched to a gene: 9. The CDR3 length is 16 residues. CDR3 protein: CASSRVALAGTGELFF. For the CDR3, the DNA is TGCGCCAGCAGCCGGGTTGCCCTAGCGGGAACCGGGGAGCTGTTTTTT.

The DNA for the CDR3 is TGTGCCAGCAGTCGAATACAGGGGACTGAAGCTTTCTTT. Protein: CASSRIQGTEAFF. The V gene is TRBV12-3 or TRBV12-4, the J gene TRBJ1-1; TRBD1 matches 7 bases. CDR3 length: 13 amino acids. The trim removed 5 bases at V and 5 bases at J, leaving 5 bases unmatched.

The genes are TRBV7-3 and TRBJ1-1; no clear D gene. Germline lookup yields CDR1 SGHTA and CDR2 FQGTGA. The CDR3 runs 13 residues. The V gene lost 4 bases and the J gene lost 5 bases, with 11 bases spanning the gap. DNA for the CDR3: TGTGCCAGCAGCTCAAACCGGGGTACTGAAGCTTTCTTT. It encodes CASSSNRGTEAFF. Supplemented by reference TRBV7-3 and TRBJ1-1, the full variable domain reads GAGVSQTPSNKVTEKGKYVELRCDPISGHTALYWYRQSLGQGPEFLIYFQGTGAADDSGLPNDRFFAVRPEGSVSTLKIQRTERGDSAVYLCASSSNRGTEAFFGQGTRLTVV.

This chain links TRBV6-5 with TRBJ1-2; D remains ambiguous. CDR1 is MNHEY, CDR2 SVGAGI, per germline. V was cut by 2 bases and J by 8 bases, with 6 bases left in between. The CDR3 contains 11 residues. The DNA of the CDR3 is TGTGCCAGCAGTTACATGGAGGGCTACACCTTC. Amino acid sequence: CASSYMEGYTF.

The chain links TRBV24-1 to TRBJ2-2, with D possibly being TRBD1 (5 bases). The V gene's germline CDR1 is KGHDR and CDR2 SFDVKD. Deletions cut 7 bases from V and 7 bases from J, with 6 bases between. There are 11 residues in the CDR3. The CDR3, as DNA: TGTGCCACCAGAGGGGTCGGGGAGCTGTTTTTT. It codes for CATRGVGELFF.

This sequence joins TRBV5-6 and TRBJ1-2, with 7 bases identical to TRBD1. CDR1 and CDR2 (germline): SGHDT, YYEEEE. V lost 2 bases to trimming and J lost 4 bases; unmatched junction nucleotides: 2. The CDR3 covers 13 residues. This chain's CDR3 is CASSLDRVYGYTF. Written as DNA, the CDR3 is TGTGCCAGCAGCTTAGACAGGGTCTATGGCTACACCTTC.

The rearrangement links TRBV5-4 to TRBJ2-1; 8 bases agree with TRBD1. This CDR3 comprises 16 residues. With V trimmed by 2 bases and J by 7 bases, 11 bases remained unmatched. Germline CDR1 is SGHNT and CDR2 is YYREEE (reference sequence). Here the CDR3 DNA reads TGTGCCAGCAGCTTTCCGGCAGGGGGCATAAAGAATGAGCAGTTCTTC. It is translated as CASSFPAGGIKNEQFF.

The V call is TRBV5-1, the J call TRBJ2-1; the match to TRBD2 covers 10 bases. This CDR3 region has 15 residues. Per germline, CDR1 SGHRS and CDR2 YFSETQ. V dropped 4 bases and J dropped 3; count of bases not matched to a gene: 4. The CDR3 sequence: CASSPRTSGYNEQFF. The CDR3 region has the DNA TGCGCCAGCAGCCCCAGGACTAGCGGCTACAATGAGCAGTTCTTC. Combining the CDR3 with reference TRBV5-1 and TRBJ2-1 gives the whole variable domain KAGVTQTPRYLIKTRGQQVTLSCSPISGHRSVSWYQQTPGQGLQFLFEYFSETQRNKGNFPGRFSGRQFSNSRSEMNVSTLELGDSALYLCASSPRTSGYNEQFFGPGTRLTVL.

The V call is TRBV5-1, the J call TRBJ2-7; 8 bases agree with TRBD1. The CDR3 totals 15 residues. Germline CDR1 SGHRS, CDR2 YFSETQ. Germline trimming cut 0 bases from V and 3 bases from J; bases unmatched to any gene: 5. This chain's CDR3 is CASSLVRGQIYEQYF. CDR3 in DNA: TGCGCCAGCAGCTTGGTCAGGGGGCAGATCTACGAGCAGTACTTC.

The chain employs TRBV10-2 and TRBJ2-2; 8 bases agree with TRBD1. The CDR3 has 14 residues. CDR1 is WSHSY and CDR2 is SAAADI in the germline V gene. V shed 10 bases and J 0 bases; nucleotides not matched to a gene: 4. The CDR3 bases are TGCGCCACCCGGGACAGGACGAACACCGGGGAGCTGTTTTTT. Encoded protein: CATRDRTNTGELFF.

The chain combines TRBV19 with TRBJ1-1; 8 bases match TRBD1. Germline V gives CDR1 LNHDA, CDR2 SQIVND (reference sequence). The CDR3 spans 18 residues. V was pared by 0 bases and J by 0 bases, with 9 bases of the junction left unmatched. The DNA for the CDR3 is TGTGCCAGTAGTATAGATCTATCACAGGGGGGACTGAACACTGAAGCTTTCTTT. It yields the protein CASSIDLSQGGLNTEAFF.

This clone was detected only once. The rearrangement joins TRBV9 to TRBJ2-7; TRBD2 matches 12 bases. V gave up 3 bases and J gave up 5 bases; unmatched junction bases: 6. Germline assignment: CDR1 SGDLS and CDR2 YYNGEE. CDR3 length: 15 residues. The CDR3 nucleotides read TGTGCCAGCAGCGAGACTAGCGGGAGTATTAACGAGCAGTACTTC. Encoded protein: CASSETSGSINEQYF.

The chain combines TRBV4-2 with TRBJ2-1; 9 bases align to TRBD1. J gave up 0 bases and V 2 bases, and 5 bases lay outside the gene matches. The CDR3 runs 17 residues. The germline V gene has CDR1 LGHNA and CDR2 YNFKEQ. CDR3 sequence reads: CASSQNYRGPSYNEQFF. CDR3 bases: TGTGCCAGCAGCCAAAACTACAGGGGGCCCTCCTACAATGAGCAGTTCTTC.

The genes are TRBV30 and TRBJ1-4, with a possible D match to TRBD1 (5 bases). CDR3 length: 15 amino acids. V dropped 3 bases and J dropped 13 bases, with 24 bases sitting between them. Germline CDR1 GTSNPN, CDR2 SVGIG (reference sequence). The CDR3, as DNA: TGTGCCTGGAGGGAGGATTCCGCTGCGGGAAGGGGACTGTTTTTT. This encodes CAWREDSAAGRGLFF.

This chain links TRBV28 with TRBJ1-6; D is unresolved. Trimming shortened V by 5 bases and J by 7 bases, and 9 bases separated the two germline ends. The CDR3 has 13 amino acids. CDR1 and CDR2 from the germline V gene are MDHEN and SYDVKM. The CDR3 loop is CASSPLVNSPLHF. CDR3 sequence (DNA): TGTGCCAGCAGTCCCCTAGTCAATTCACCCCTCCACTTT.

This clone was counted a few times. The CDR3 DNA reads as TGTGCCAGCATCTGGGGACTTAACACCGGGGAGCTGTTTTTT. This codes for CASIWGLNTGELFF. This chain uses TRBV6-5 with TRBJ2-2; D may be TRBD2 (6 bases). The ends were cut back, 7 bases at V and 2 bases at J, with 11 bases in the middle. The CDR3 covers 14 residues. Germline V gene sequence: CDR1 MNHEY, CDR2 SVGAGI.

The chain uses TRBV28 and TRBJ1-4, with TRBD1 matching over 7 bases. The V gene's germline CDR1 is MDHEN and CDR2 SYDVKM. The CDR3 runs to 14 residues. The V and J ends lost 5 bases and 7 bases, in that order; junction bases with no gene match: 7. The CDR3 is CASSPPAGGEKLFF. As DNA, the CDR3 is TGTGCCAGCAGTCCCCCGGCAGGGGGTGAAAAACTGTTTTTT.

The CDR3 here is CASSKRGWDNQPQHF. For the CDR3, the DNA is TGTGCCAGCAGCAAAAGGGGTTGGGACAATCAGCCCCAGCATTTT. The chain employs TRBV21-1 and TRBJ1-5; TRBD1 is the table's D call, not checked against the DNA. TRBV21-1 is shown as a pseudogene. CDR3 length: 15 amino acids.

This chain uses TRBV25-1 with TRBJ1-5; 8 bases line up with TRBD1. The CDR3 is made up of 13 amino acids. V was clipped by 6 bases and J by 2 bases; unmatched bases: 0. Germline loops: CDR1 MGHDK, CDR2 SYGVNS. The CDR3 is CASRGQGNQPQHF. The CDR3 bases are TGTGCCAGCAGGGGACAGGGCAATCAGCCCCAGCATTTT.